A selection of T cell receptor beta chains follows, all from one sample in a study of blood T cell repertoires in COVID-19. Libraries were prepared by immunoSEQ multiplex PCR; TCRdb keeps only in-frame clonotypes and omits some of them. The sample yields around 170,000 clones, around 83% seen once. Source material: peripheral blood. The receptor source for this set is a woman aged 25 to 39 with active or convalescent COVID-19. Each CDR3 is given with its conserved first and last residue. D genes are given only for firm matches. Clone size is shown for a subset of rows, as once, few, many or a class of expanded clone.

d_call j_call clone_size v_call cdr3_aa cdr3_nt
TRBD2 TRBJ2-2 . TRBV19 CASSIGGRGTGELFF TGTGCCAGTAGTATTGGCGGGAGGGGCACCGGGGAGCTGTTTTTT
. TRBJ1-1 . TRBV5-1 CASSIEGRATEAFF TGCGCCAGCAGCATCGAGGGAAGGGCCACTGAAGCTTTCTTT
TRBD1 TRBJ2-7 . TRBV25-1 CASEGQVPYEQYF TGTGCCAGCGAGGGACAGGTCCCTTACGAGCAGTACTTC
TRBD2 TRBJ2-4 . TRBV11-3 CASSLGLAGVLAKNIQYF TGTGCCAGCAGCTTAGGGCTAGCGGGGGTCCTAGCCAAAAACATTCAGTACTTC
. TRBJ1-2 . TRBV2 CASSDREDGYTF TGTGCCAGCAGTGACAGGGAGGATGGCTACACCTTC
. TRBJ1-1 . TRBV19 CASSTPATTLNTEAFF TGTGCCAGTAGTACCCCCGCTACGACACTGAACACTGAAGCTTTCTTT
. TRBJ2-7 . TRBV5-8 CASSLAGLAEGGEYF TGTGCCAGCAGCTTGGCCGGTCTAGCGGAGGGGGGAGAGTACTTC
. TRBJ2-7 . TRBV6-1 CASSERGLKAYEQYF TGTGCCAGCAGTGAAAGGGGACTTAAAGCCTACGAGCAGTACTTC
TRBD2 TRBJ2-1 . TRBV3-1/TRBV3-2 CASSQEGLADYNEQFF TGTGCCAGCAGCCAAGAAGGGCTAGCGGACTACAATGAGCAGTTCTTC
. TRBJ1-2 . TRBV6-5 CASSYSWLGTNYGYTF TGTGCCAGCAGTTACTCGTGGTTGGGCACTAACTATGGCTACACCTTC
TRBD2 TRBJ2-2 . TRBV2 CASSVGTNAGELFF TGTGCCAGCAGTGTGGGGACTAACGCCGGGGAGCTGTTTTTT
. TRBJ2-7 . TRBV6-1 CASSESGGGEDEQYF TGTGCCAGCAGTGAATCGGGAGGGGGCGAGGACGAGCAGTACTTC
. TRBJ2-2 . TRBV18 CASSPGTPNTGELFF TGTGCCAGCTCACCCGGGACACCGAACACCGGGGAGCTGTTTTTT
. TRBJ1-1 . TRBV18 CASSPQGSTEAFF TGTGCCAGCTCACCTCAGGGGTCCACTGAAGCTTTCTTT
. TRBJ1-6 . TRBV6-5 CASSYSFVYNSPLHF TGTGCCAGCAGTTACTCTTTCGTTTATAATTCACCCCTCCACTTT
TRBD1 TRBJ2-2 . TRBV28 CASSRTGTGGAGELFF TGTGCCAGCAGCCGTACCGGGACAGGGGGGGCCGGGGAGCTGTTTTTT
. TRBJ2-2 . TRBV19 CASSIKEIDTGELFF TGTGCCAGTAGTATAAAGGAGATCGACACCGGGGAGCTGTTTTTT
TRBD2 TRBJ2-7 . TRBV6-6 CASSPGTSGGNSYEQYF TGTGCCAGCAGTCCGGGGACTAGCGGGGGGAACTCCTACGAGCAGTACTTC
. TRBJ2-7 . TRBV20-1 CSARIRYEQYF TGCAGTGCTAGAATCCGGTACGAGCAGTACTTC
. TRBJ1-2 few TRBV1 CTSRGINRVANYGYTF TGCACCAGCAGAGGTATTAACAGGGTAGCTAACTATGGCTACACCTTC
TRBD2 TRBJ2-1 . TRBV15 CATSSRREGRYEQFF TGTGCCACCAGCAGTAGGCGGGAGGGCCGCTATGAGCAGTTCTTC
TRBD1 TRBJ2-7 . TRBV29-1 CSVEAGTDSYEQYF TGCAGCGTTGAAGCCGGGACAGACTCCTACGAGCAGTACTTC
TRBD2 TRBJ2-7 . TRBV28 CASKRGLAGSEQYF TGTGCCAGTAAGAGGGGGCTAGCGGGAAGCGAGCAGTACTTC
. TRBJ2-3 . TRBV5-6 CASSTLRGVAQYF TGTGCCAGCAGCACCCTACGCGGTGTCGCGCAGTATTTT
TRBD1 TRBJ1-1 . TRBV10-2 CASSWGQAEAFF TGCGCCAGCAGTTGGGGACAGGCTGAAGCTTTCTTT
TRBD2 TRBJ2-3 . TRBV5-4 CASSLVSSGGRYTQYF TGTGCCAGCAGCTTGGTTTCTAGCGGGGGGCGATATACGCAGTATTTT
. TRBJ2-4 . TRBV9 CASSLSAENIQYF TGTGCCAGCAGCCTTAGCGCTGAAAACATTCAGTACTTC
TRBD1 TRBJ1-1 . TRBV29-1 CSVSDRGLRTEAFF TGCAGCGTCTCGGACAGGGGGTTGAGGACTGAAGCTTTCTTT
. TRBJ2-5 . TRBV5-1 CASSLAAQRGETQYF TGCGCCAGCAGCTTGGCCGCGCAGAGGGGGGAGACCCAGTACTTC
TRBD1 TRBJ2-7 . TRBV9 CASSSAAHQWGQGSEQYF TGTGCCAGCAGTTCCGCCGCCCATCAATGGGGACAGGGAAGCGAGCAGTACTTC
TRBD2 TRBJ2-2 . TRBV5-1 CASSPRGGATGELFF TGCGCCAGCAGCCCCCGGGGGGGCGCGACCGGGGAGCTGTTTTTT
TRBD2 TRBJ2-5 . TRBV3-1/TRBV3-2 CASSQDKIQSGGKGKRPQYF TGTGCCAGCAGCCAAGATAAGATTCAGTCGGGGGGAAAGGGGAAGAGGCCCCAGTACTTC
. TRBJ2-7 few TRBV4-1 CASSQDAATRYEQYF TGCGCCAGCAGCCAAGATGCCGCGACTAGGTACGAGCAGTACTTC
. TRBJ2-6 . TRBV4-2 CASSQDFHRMSGANVLTF TGTGCCAGCAGCCAAGACTTTCACAGAATGTCTGGGGCCAACGTCCTGACTTTC
TRBD1 TRBJ1-2 . TRBV4-1 CASSQDPSWDSYGYTF TGCGCCAGCAGCCAAGATCCCTCCTGGGACAGCTATGGCTACACCTTC
. TRBJ1-2 . TRBV6-4 CASSDSRSYGYTF TGTGCCAGCAGTGACTCGAGGAGCTATGGCTACACCTTC
. TRBJ2-7 few TRBV28 CASSPPGQSYEQYF TGTGCCAGCAGCCCCCCCGGACAGTCCTACGAGCAGTACTTC
TRBD2 TRBJ2-3 . TRBV11-2 CASSLGTSGGGGTDTQYF TGTGCCAGCAGCCTCGGGACTAGCGGAGGTGGGGGCACAGATACGCAGTATTTT
TRBD1 TRBJ2-5 . TRBV18 CASSRRDRLETQYF TGTGCCAGCTCACGACGGGACAGACTAGAGACCCAGTACTTC
TRBD1 TRBJ1-2 . TRBV3-1/TRBV3-2 CASSSDGTGLSWGYGYTF TGTGCCAGCAGCTCAGACGGGACAGGCCTTTCTTGGGGCTATGGCTACACCTTC
. TRBJ2-7 few TRBV5-6 CASSPGVARYEQYF TGTGCCAGCAGCCCAGGGGTAGCTCGCTACGAGCAGTACTTC
TRBD1 TRBJ2-7 . TRBV11-2 CASSLDPGRGLGEQYF TGTGCCAGCAGCTTAGATCCTGGCAGGGGGCTAGGGGAGCAGTACTTC
. TRBJ1-2 . TRBV3-1/TRBV3-2 CASSQDYPRGHGYTF TGTGCCAGCAGCCAAGATTATCCCAGGGGTCATGGCTACACCTTC
TRBD2 TRBJ2-2 . TRBV2 CASLLGLAGGELFF TGTGCCAGCTTACTCGGACTAGCGGGCGGGGAGCTGTTTTTT
. TRBJ1-2 few TRBV6-5 CASSYGGADGYTF TGTGCCAGCAGTTACGGGGGGGCCGATGGCTACACCTTC
. TRBJ2-1 . TRBV27 CASSLKGPTMEQFF TGTGCCAGCAGTTTAAAGGGGCCCACAATGGAGCAGTTCTTC
TRBD1 TRBJ1-2 . TRBV7-9 CASSLAMTGNYGYTF TGTGCCAGCAGCTTAGCTATGACAGGGAACTATGGCTACACCTTC
TRBD1 TRBJ1-1 . TRBV5-1 CASSRDRPGNTEAFF TGCGCCAGCAGCCGGGACAGGCCCGGGAACACTGAAGCTTTCTTT
TRBD1 TRBJ1-5 once TRBV19 CASRGQGGLNQPQHF TGTGCCAGCCGGGGACAGGGCGGGCTGAATCAGCCCCAGCATTTT
. TRBJ1-5 . TRBV20-1 CSASNPNSNQPQHF TGCAGTGCTAGTAATCCCAATAGCAATCAGCCCCAGCATTTT
TRBD1 TRBJ2-7 many TRBV5-6 CASSNEGDRYYEQYF TGTGCCAGCAGCAACGAAGGGGACAGATACTACGAGCAGTACTTC
TRBD2 TRBJ2-3 . TRBV5-6 CASSSPGLDLLDTDTQYF TGTGCCAGCAGTTCTCCGGGACTAGACCTACTCGACACAGATACGCAGTATTTT
. TRBJ2-5 once TRBV10-3 CAISPRGPNQGTQYF TGTGCCATCAGCCCGCGGGGGCCTAACCAAGGAACCCAGTACTTC
TRBD1 TRBJ2-7 . TRBV7-2 CASSRRGGGTGTYEQYF TGTGCCAGCAGCCGTAGGGGCGGCGGGACAGGGACATACGAGCAGTACTTC
. TRBJ1-1 . TRBV7-9 CASSLAREGTEAFF TGTGCCAGCAGCTTAGCACGGGAAGGAACTGAAGCTTTCTTT
TRBD2 TRBJ2-3 . TRBV11-3 CASSSRTSGGEDTQYF TGTGCCAGCAGCTCGAGGACTAGCGGGGGGGAGGATACGCAGTATTTT
. TRBJ1-1 . TRBV29-1 CSTQLTGEAFF TGCAGCACCCAGTTAACAGGTGAAGCTTTCTTT
. TRBJ2-7 . TRBV7-2 CASSPQRGASYEQYF TGTGCCAGCAGCCCCCAACGGGGGGCCTCCTACGAGCAGTACTTC
. TRBJ1-6 . TRBV21-1 CASSKAPRGTGSPLHF TGTGCCAGCAGCAAAGCCCCCAGGGGGACGGGTTCACCCCTCCACTTT
TRBD1 TRBJ2-2 . TRBV18 CASSQPDRGDTGELFF TGTGCCAGCTCACAACCCGACAGGGGCGACACCGGGGAGCTGTTTTTT